This entry lists 20 T cell receptor beta chains sequenced from one sample in a study of blood T cell repertoires in COVID-19. Method: immunoSEQ multiplex PCR; TCRdb's copy keeps in-frame clones and lacks some. This table has 300,000 to 400,000 clones, 89% appearing once. The sample taken for sequencing was peripheral blood. All receptors derive from a woman between 25 and 40 years old with COVID-19, enrolled during active disease.

This clone was recorded once. V is TRBV9 and J is TRBJ1-1, with D possibly matching TRBD1 (5 bases). Germline V gives CDR1 SGDLS, CDR2 YYNGEE. Trimming pared 2 bases from V and 6 bases from J, leaving 14 bases between. The CDR3 is 14 residues long. The CDR3 nucleotides read TGTGCCAGCAGCGTCGTGGGGGGGGACGCTGAAGCTTTCTTT. It yields the protein CASSVVGGDAEAFF. Based on the CDR3 plus reference TRBV9 and TRBJ1-1, the full variable domain is DSGVTQTPKHLITATGQRVTLRCSPRSGDLSVYWYQQSLDQGLQFLIQYYNGEERAKGNILERFSAQQFPDLHSELNLSSLELGDSALYFCASSVVGGDAEAFFGQGTRLTVV.

The V and J genes are TRBV5-1 and TRBJ1-1; tentatively, D is TRBD1 (6 bases). CDR3 length: 15 amino acids. V was shortened by 0 bases and J by 4 bases, with 13 bases between the two germline ends. Germline CDR1 reads SGHRS; CDR2 reads YFSETQ. The chain's CDR3 is CASSLDRVKGTEAFF. The DNA of the CDR3 is TGCGCCAGCAGCTTGGACAGGGTAAAGGGCACTGAAGCTTTCTTT. Filled out from reference TRBV5-1 and TRBJ1-1, the complete variable domain reads KAGVTQTPRYLIKTRGQQVTLSCSPISGHRSVSWYQQTPGQGLQFLFEYFSETQRNKGNFPGRFSGRQFSNSRSEMNVSTLELGDSALYLCASSLDRVKGTEAFFGQGTRLTVV.

This sequence joins TRBV6-5 and TRBJ2-5; 7 positions match TRBD1. The CDR3 covers 15 residues. Unmatched junction bases numbered 7, after V lost 6 bases and J lost 0 bases. The germline V gene encodes CDR1 MNHEY and CDR2 SVGAGI. The CDR3 protein is CASRKGQMYQETQYF. The CDR3, as DNA: TGTGCCAGCAGAAAGGGACAGATGTACCAAGAGACCCAGTACTTC.

The chain has TRBV3-1 (or the pseudogene TRBV3-2) and TRBJ1-2; 9 bases are shared with TRBD1. This CDR3 has 13 residues. J lost 5 bases, V lost 3 bases, and 1 base had no gene match. CDR1 and CDR2 (germline): LGHDT, YNNKEL (reference sequence). CDR3 loop: CASSHDRGYGYTF. The DNA for the CDR3 is TGTGCCAGCAGCCATGACAGGGGGTATGGCTACACCTTC.

This clone came up once. This chain links TRBV6-5 with TRBJ1-6; 7 bases agree with TRBD1. Germline CDR1 MNHEY, CDR2 SVGAGI. CDR3 size: 13 residues. V lost 5 bases, J lost 10 bases, and 5 bases stayed unmatched. The CDR3 DNA is TGTGCCAGCAGTCCCGCAGGGGGGTCACCCCTCCACTTT. Protein: CASSPAGGSPLHF.

This chain links TRBV6-5 with TRBJ1-1; a weak D match, TRBD1 (5 bases). Germline V CDR1 and CDR2: MNHEY, SVGAGI. Trimming took 2 bases from V and 5 from J, leaving 18 bases between them. This CDR3 spans 16 amino acids. CDR3 sequence: CASSYGGLTRGTEAFF. DNA of the CDR3: TGTGCCAGCAGTTACGGGGGACTCACTAGAGGGACTGAAGCTTTCTTT.

The chain links TRBV7-2 to TRBJ1-6; D is ambiguous. Germline V gene data show CDR1 as SGHTA and CDR2 as FQGNSA. The CDR3 runs to 14 residues. With 4 bases removed from V and 0 bases from J, the gap between germline ends came to 4 bases. CDR3 residues: CASSYSSYNSPLHF. CDR3 nucleotide sequence: TGTGCCAGCAGCTACAGCTCCTATAATTCACCCCTCCACTTT.

V is TRBV4-1 and J is TRBJ1-3; D is perhaps TRBD1 (6 bases). The CDR3 runs to 19 residues. Trimming removed 2 bases from V and 0 bases from J, with 20 bases in between. Looked up from germline, CDR1 is MGHRA and CDR2 is YSYEKL. The CDR3 protein is CASSQRGGRVLFSGNTIYF. CDR3 DNA sequence: TGCGCCAGCAGCCAAAGGGGGGGCAGGGTACTATTCTCTGGAAACACCATATATTTT.

The J gene is TRBJ2-3, the V gene TRBV4-3, with TRBD2 as a possible D gene (6 bases). The germline V and J ends were trimmed by 0 bases and 2 bases, with 18 bases remaining between them. The CDR3 consists of 18 residues. From germline, CDR1 is LGHNA and CDR2 YSLEER. CDR3 sequence: CASSQDHLAGTYTDTQYF. CDR3 sequence (DNA): TGCGCCAGCAGCCAAGATCACCTCGCGGGGACCTACACAGATACGCAGTATTTT.

The genes are TRBV2 and TRBJ1-3, with D possibly matching TRBD1 (5 bases). Looked up from germline, CDR1 is SNHLY and CDR2 is FYNNEI. Trimming took 3 bases from V and 8 from J, leaving 20 bases between them. The CDR3 consists of 16 residues. The DNA for the CDR3 is TGTGCCAGCAGTGACCGCCAGACAGCGACCCGGCACACCATATATTTT. Protein product: CASSDRQTATRHTIYF.

This clone has only a few counts. CDR3 region: CASSLGTRGLNTGELFF. The CDR3 nucleotides are TGTGCCAGCAGCTTAGGGACCAGGGGGCTGAACACCGGGGAGCTGTTTTTT. The chain is built from TRBV7-6 and TRBJ2-2; 8 bases agree with TRBD1. V shed 1 base and J 1 base; nucleotides not matched to a gene: 5. The CDR3 is made up of 17 amino acids. From germline, CDR1 is SGHVS and CDR2 FNYEAQ.

The rearrangement uses TRBV13 and TRBJ2-5; 9 bases align to TRBD2. CDR1 is PRHDT, CDR2 FYEKMQ, per germline (reference sequence). V lost 2 bases, J lost 1 base, and 5 bases stayed unmatched. The CDR3 length is 16 residues. CDR3 sequence (DNA): TGTGCCAGCAGCTTAAGGGATAGCGGGGGCCAAGAGACCCAGTACTTC. Residues: CASSLRDSGGQETQYF.

The chain combines TRBV7-9 with TRBJ2-1; 10 nucleotides agree with TRBD2. J gave up 7 bases and V 9 bases, and 9 bases lay outside the gene matches. Germline assignment: CDR1 SEHNR and CDR2 FQNEAQ (reference sequence). The CDR3 length is 14 residues. CDR3 coding DNA: TGTGCCAGGGACGGGACTAGCGCTACGAATGAGCAGTTCTTC. As protein: CARDGTSATNEQFF.

This clone occurred once. The CDR3 is CASSLGLAGYSGELFF. The CDR3 DNA reads TGCGCCAGCAGCTTAGGACTAGCGGGATATTCCGGGGAGCTGTTTTTT. V is TRBV5-1 and J is TRBJ2-2; 12 bases are shared with TRBD2. CDR1 and CDR2 from the germline V gene are SGHRS and YFSETQ. The V segment lost 2 bases and the J segment 6 bases; nucleotides outside the gene matches: 5. This CDR3 comprises 16 residues.

This clone was observed a single time. The V and J genes are TRBV6-6 and TRBJ1-2; 8 bases fit TRBD1. The J segment lost 6 bases and the V segment lost 0 bases, leaving 6 bases of the junction unmatched. This CDR3 region has 15 residues. Germline values: CDR1 MNHNY, CDR2 SVGAGI (reference sequence). DNA for the CDR3: TGTGCCAGCAGTTACTCCCGGACAGGGAGGGATGGCTACACCTTC. Translated: CASSYSRTGRDGYTF.

The J gene is TRBJ2-2, the V gene TRBV4-1, with a tentative D call TRBD1 (5 bases). The CDR3 length is 17 residues. Trimming removed 0 bases from V and 1 base from J, with 12 bases in between. The germline V gene encodes CDR1 MGHRA and CDR2 YSYEKL. CDR3 residues: CASSQERQPRNTGELFF. CDR3 nucleotides: TGCGCCAGCAGCCAAGAGAGACAGCCCAGGAACACCGGGGAGCTGTTTTTT.

V and J are TRBV9 and TRBJ2-3, with 9 bases matching TRBD2. This CDR3 has 18 residues. V was clipped by 1 base and J by 5 bases; unmatched bases: 14. Looked up from germline, CDR1 is SGDLS and CDR2 is YYNGEE. CDR3 nucleotide sequence: TGTGCCAGCAGCGTATTGCCCCGGGCTAGCGGGGCGGGAGATACGCAGTATTTT. Translating it yields CASSVLPRASGAGDTQYF.

V usage is TRBV11-2 and J usage is TRBJ2-1; tentative D call: TRBD2 (7 bases). The CDR3 runs to 16 residues. V dropped 4 bases and J dropped 2 bases, with 15 bases sitting between them. Germline-derived CDR1 and CDR2 are SGHAT and FQNNGV. The CDR3 spells CASSSWGGRTYNEQFF. CDR3 DNA: TGTGCCAGCAGCTCTTGGGGGGGGCGAACCTACAATGAGCAGTTCTTC.

The chain links TRBV27 to TRBJ2-2, with 8 bases aligning to TRBD2. The CDR3 has 17 amino acids. In germline, CDR1 is MNHEY, CDR2 SMNVEV (reference sequence). Trimming at V came to 0 bases and at J to 5 bases, leaving 8 bases not matched to a gene. CDR3 sequence reads: CASSLSRTSLGTGELFF. DNA for the CDR3: TGTGCCAGCAGTTTATCTAGGACTAGCCTAGGGACCGGGGAGCTGTTTTTT.

The chain has TRBV5-1 and TRBJ1-2, with D possibly TRBD1 on 6 matching bases. The V end lost 4 bases, the J end lost 3 bases, and 13 bases lay between the germline ends. Germline assignment: CDR1 SGHRS and CDR2 YFSETQ. The CDR3 covers 14 residues. The CDR3 here is CASSPGPGDYGYTF. DNA of the CDR3: TGCGCCAGCAGCCCGGGGCCAGGGGACTATGGCTACACCTTC.